This passage covers 11 T cell receptor beta chains from one sample sequenced in a study of T cell responses to AZD1222 COVID-19 vaccine. Assay: immunoSEQ multiplex PCR; the TCRdb copy retains only in-frame clones and omits some. The sample has roughly 70,000 clones; roughly four fifths are singletons. Source: peripheral blood, taken 28 days after the second AZD1222 dose. These receptors were obtained from an adult who received the AZD1222 COVID-19 vaccine.

The chain is built from TRBV6-5 and TRBJ1-1; tentative D call: TRBD1 (5 bases). The CDR3 totals 13 residues. V gave up 2 bases and J gave up 2 bases, with 6 bases separating them. Germline CDR1 MNHEY, CDR2 SVGAGI. The DNA of the CDR3 is TGTGCCAGCAGTTACGGGACTAACACTGAAGCTTTCTTT. Protein sequence: CASSYGTNTEAFF.

This rearrangement joins TRBV5-1 to TRBJ2-4; D is unclear. The germline V and J ends were trimmed by 5 bases and 3 bases, with 18 bases remaining between them. Per germline, CDR1 SGHRS and CDR2 YFSETQ. The CDR3 consists of 16 residues. The DNA of the CDR3 is TGCGCCAGCAGGCGACCTCTGGGGTTCGGCAAAAACATTCAGTACTTC. Its translation is CASRRPLGFGKNIQYF.

The gene calls are TRBV28 and TRBJ2-7; tentative D call: TRBD2 (5 bases). V dropped 3 bases and J dropped 12 bases, with 15 bases sitting between them. There are 12 residues in the CDR3. Germline assignment: CDR1 MDHEN and CDR2 SYDVKM. The CDR3 region is CASSFGSGFRYF. The CDR3 DNA is TGTGCCAGCAGTTTTGGGTCGGGATTTCGGTACTTC. Full variable domain (missing parts from reference TRBV28 and TRBJ2-7): DVKVTQSSRYLVKRTGEKVFLECVQDMDHENMFWYRQDPGLGLRLIYFSYDVKMKEKGDIPEGYSVSREKKERFSLILESASTNQTSMYLCASSFGSGFRYFGPGTRLTVT.

This clone was recorded once. The rearrangement links TRBV7-9 to TRBJ2-1; 9 bases are a match to TRBD2. The germline CDR1 and CDR2 sequences are SEHNR and FQNEAQ (reference sequence). CDR3 length equals 13 residues. Trimming removed 10 bases from V and 7 bases from J; junction bases left unmatched: 8. The CDR3 loop is CAIAASGDNEQFF. CDR3 sequence (DNA): TGTGCCATCGCGGCTAGCGGGGATAATGAGCAGTTCTTC.

This rearrangement joins TRBV16 to TRBJ2-3, with unresolved D. Trimming pared 0 bases from V and 1 base from J, leaving 8 bases between. The germline gives CDR1 KGHSY, CDR2 FQNENV. This CDR3 region has 15 residues. CDR3 protein: CASSQSGTGTDTQYF. The CDR3 DNA reads as TGTGCCAGCAGCCAATCTGGAACAGGCACAGATACGCAGTATTTT.

The rearrangement links TRBV6-5 to TRBJ2-7; the match to TRBD1 covers 9 bases. CDR1 MNHEY and CDR2 SVGAGI come from the germline V gene. The CDR3 contains 12 residues. Germline trimming cut 5 bases from V and 9 bases from J; bases unmatched to any gene: 5. CDR3 DNA: TGTGCCAGCAGTCAGGGGACAGGGAGGCAGTACTTC. Translated: CASSQGTGRQYF.

The V and J genes are TRBV6-5 and TRBJ1-6; TRBD1 might be the D (6 bases). There are 15 residues in the CDR3. Germline V gene sequence: CDR1 MNHEY, CDR2 SVGAGI. V was shortened by 6 bases and J by 2 bases, with 11 bases between the two germline ends. CDR3 in DNA: TGTGCCAGCAGAGATGGACAGCCCTATAATTCACCCCTCCACTTT. It specifies CASRDGQPYNSPLHF.

The genes are TRBV5-1 and TRBJ2-3, with a tentative D call TRBD2 (5 bases). Germline lookup yields CDR1 SGHRS and CDR2 YFSETQ. V gave up 1 base and J gave up 5 bases, with 11 bases separating them. The CDR3 is made up of 14 amino acids. The CDR3 reads CASSLTQREDTQYF. The CDR3 nucleotides are TGCGCCAGCAGCTTGACGCAGAGGGAAGATACGCAGTATTTT.

The chain has TRBV7-8 and TRBJ2-3; D remains ambiguous. V lost 6 bases and J lost 11, with 12 bases in between. Germline V gene sequence: CDR1 SGHVS, CDR2 FQNEAQ. The CDR3 consists of 11 residues. CDR3 coding DNA: TGTGCCAGCAGTTTTACGCGGCAGCAGTATTTT. Its translation: CASSFTRQQYF.

This rearrangement joins TRBV19 to TRBJ2-6; D is unclear. The germline V gene has CDR1 LNHDA and CDR2 SQIVND (reference sequence). The CDR3 sequence is 16 residues long. The V end lost 3 bases, the J end lost 3 bases, and 12 bases lay between the germline ends. In DNA form, the CDR3 reads TGTGCCAGTAGTATGGCATCAGGTAGTGGGGCCAACGTCCTGACTTTC. Its translation: CASSMASGSGANVLTF.

The V and J genes are TRBV27 and TRBJ1-6; D gene ambiguous. Between the trimmed V and J ends, which lost 2 bases and 7 bases, there was a span of 12 bases. Germline V CDR1 and CDR2: MNHEY, SMNVEV (reference sequence). This CDR3 is built from 15 residues. The CDR3 loop is CASSLSAVQNSPLHF. The CDR3 nucleotides are TGTGCCAGCAGTTTAAGTGCCGTCCAAAATTCACCCCTCCACTTT.